One sample yielded the 21 T cell receptor beta chains listed below, sequenced in a study of T-cell memory formation after mild COVID-19. TCRdb re-analysed the 5' RACE reads in MiXCR, keeping a single row per CDR3 protein. The table includes more than 300,000 distinct CDR3 sequences, roughly 15% detected once. The sequenced sample was PBMCs or a T cell subset sorted from them (not recorded which). These receptors came from a man younger than 35 who had mild COVID-19 (a few samples of this study predate the infection). Cell type and time point are not known.

The sample holds many counts of this clonotype. CDR3 in amino acids: CASRPVNTGELFF. CDR3 coding DNA: TGTGCCAGCAGACCGGTTAACACCGGGGAGCTGTTTTTT. The chain employs TRBV25-1 and TRBJ2-2; no definite D call. The CDR3 totals 13 residues. The V and J ends lost 6 bases and 2 bases respectively, with 7 bases between them. Germline CDR1 and CDR2: MGHDK and SYGVNS.

The chain combines TRBV2 with TRBJ1-5; 7 positions agree with TRBD1. This CDR3 spans 14 amino acids. V shed 2 bases and J 5 bases; nucleotides not matched to a gene: 3. From germline, CDR1 is SNHLY and CDR2 FYNNEI. DNA of the CDR3: TGTGCCAGCAGTGAACGGACAGGAGATCAGCCCCAGCATTTT. This translates into CASSERTGDQPQHF.

This clonotype appeared a few times. The chain combines TRBV7-2 with TRBJ1-6, with D perhaps matching TRBD1 (5 bases). The V end was cut by 2 bases, the J end by 15 bases, with 17 bases between. Germline V gives CDR1 SGHTA, CDR2 FQGNSA. The CDR3 is 14 amino acids. This chain's CDR3 is CASSLRPAGAILHF. The DNA for the CDR3 is TGTGCCAGCAGCTTAAGACCCGCTGGGGCGATCCTCCACTTT.

The chain carries TRBV6-5 and TRBJ2-7, with 9 positions matching TRBD1. The length of the CDR3 is 15 residues. V gave up 4 bases and J gave up 2 bases; unmatched junction bases: 6. CDR1 and CDR2 (germline): MNHEY, SVGAGI. The CDR3 bases are TGTGCCAGCAGTTCAGACAGGGGGTTGACCTACGAGCAGTACTTC. It encodes CASSSDRGLTYEQYF.

This clonotype was seen more than once but under ten times. The chain links TRBV6-6 to TRBJ2-7; possible D gene TRBD2, 5 bases. The CDR3 is 16 residues long. Germline-derived CDR1 and CDR2 are MNHNY and SVGAGI (reference sequence). Trimming took 0 bases from V and 6 from J, leaving 18 bases between them. CDR3 loop: CASSYSGGPPFGEQYV. The CDR3 region has the DNA TGTGCCAGCAGTTACTCGGGCGGGCCGCCCTTTGGCGAGCAGTACGTC.

The chain uses TRBV29-1 and TRBJ1-1, with a weak D call TRBD1 (5 bases). The germline gives CDR1 SQVTM, CDR2 ANQGSEA. This CDR3 is 13 amino acids long. The V and J ends lost 5 bases and 1 base respectively, with 11 bases between them. Here the CDR3 DNA reads TGCAGCGTTAGCCGCCAGGGGAACACTGAAGCTTTCTTT. Translating it yields CSVSRQGNTEAFF.

In its sample, this clonotype was seen a few times. The rearrangement links TRBV12-3 or TRBV12-4 to TRBJ1-2, with 7 bases that match TRBD1. The CDR3 has 13 residues. The J segment lost 4 bases and the V segment lost 10 bases, leaving 9 bases of the junction unmatched. CDR3 nucleotide sequence: TGTGCCATCAGCCCCACAGGGGTCTATGGCTACACCTTC. Its translation: CAISPTGVYGYTF.

This clonotype was detected only a few times. This chain joins TRBV5-1 and TRBJ2-3; D is perhaps TRBD2 (5 bases). With 3 bases removed from V and 8 bases from J, the gap between germline ends came to 19 bases. This CDR3 has 15 residues. Germline loops: CDR1 SGHRS, CDR2 YFSETQ. The chain's CDR3 is CASSSRADSSATQYF. The CDR3 DNA is TGCGCCAGCAGCTCGAGGGCGGACTCCTCAGCTACGCAGTATTTT.

This clonotype has a count of ten or more. V usage is TRBV11-2 and J usage is TRBJ2-5; 14 bases are a match to TRBD2. The germline V gene has CDR1 SGHAT and CDR2 FQNNGV. Germline trimming cut 4 bases from V and 5 bases from J; bases unmatched to any gene: 12. CDR3 length: 18 amino acids. The CDR3 loop is CASSSSPGTSGGSETQYF. The CDR3 DNA sequence: TGTGCCAGCAGCTCCAGTCCCGGGACTAGCGGGGGCAGTGAGACCCAGTACTTC. Combining the CDR3 with reference TRBV11-2 and TRBJ2-5 gives the whole variable domain EAGVAQSPRYKIIEKRQSVAFWCNPISGHATLYWYQQILGQGPKLLIQFQNNGVVDDSQLPKDRFSAERLKGVDSTLKIQPAKLEDSAVYLCASSSSPGTSGGSETQYFGPGTRLLVL.

The chain carries TRBV7-6 and TRBJ2-2, with D maybe TRBD2 (7 bases). CDR3 length equals 17 residues. V was shortened by 1 base and J by 3 bases, with 15 bases between the two germline ends. From germline, CDR1 is SGHVS and CDR2 FNYEAQ. The CDR3 here is CASSLEGAGADTGELFF. The CDR3 DNA sequence: TGTGCCAGCAGCTTAGAAGGTGCGGGGGCCGACACCGGGGAGCTGTTTTTT.

This clonotype was picked up a small number of times. The J gene is TRBJ2-3, the V gene TRBV6-5, with D perhaps TRBD2 (5 bases). Looked up from germline, CDR1 is MNHEY and CDR2 is SVGAGI. There are 16 residues in the CDR3. V gave up 6 bases and J gave up 0 bases, with 16 bases separating them. In DNA form, the CDR3 reads TGTGCCAGCAGCCCCGAAGCGGAGACTAGCACAGATACGCAGTATTTT. It codes for CASSPEAETSTDTQYF.

This clonotype turned up a few times. V gene TRBV29-1 combines with J gene TRBJ1-5; a weak D match, TRBD1 (6 bases). The CDR3 runs to 14 residues. CDR1 and CDR2 from the germline V gene are SQVTM and ANQGSEA. V lost 6 bases and J lost 2, with 14 bases in between. The CDR3 DNA is TGCAGCGTAAGGGTACAGGGCGGCAATCAGCCCCAGCATTTT. Translation: CSVRVQGGNQPQHF.

The chain combines TRBV20-1 with TRBJ2-3; 13 nucleotides agree with TRBD2. Losses at the gene ends were 6 bases for V and 0 bases for J; bases not matched to a gene: 12. Germline CDR1 reads DFQATT; CDR2 reads SNEGSKA (reference sequence). The CDR3 contains 18 residues. The CDR3 DNA reads TGCAGTGCCACTAACATACTAGCGGGGGGGACCAGCACAGATACGCAGTATTTT. It specifies CSATNILAGGTSTDTQYF.

Comments on this clonotype: This CDR3 fails to terminate in the conserved phenylalanine or tryptophan, so it likely reflects a read error. V is TRBV6-5 and J is TRBJ2-7; D ambiguous. CDR3 length equals 14 residues. Germline CDR1 reads MNHEY; CDR2 reads SVGAGI. Trimming took off 4 bases at V and 3 bases at J, with 13 bases between the two ends. The CDR3 protein is CASSFVASFYEQYI. CDR3 nucleotides: TGTGCCAGCAGTTTTGTCGCGTCCTTCTACGAGCAGTACATC.

In its sample, this clonotype was seen a few times. V gene TRBV29-1 combines with J gene TRBJ2-3; D is perhaps TRBD2 (5 bases). Germline V gene data show CDR1 as SQVTM and CDR2 as ANQGSEA. V was pared by 3 bases and J by 6 bases, with 19 bases between. This CDR3 comprises 15 residues. Here the CDR3 DNA reads TGCAGCGTTGACCCCGCGGGTGTATCGGGGGATACGCAGTATTTT. This codes for CSVDPAGVSGDTQYF.

The chain uses TRBV7-2 and TRBJ2-4; D gene unclear. Per the germline V gene, CDR1 is SGHTA and CDR2 is FQGNSA. The V gene lost 5 bases and the J gene lost 6 bases, with 20 bases spanning the gap. The CDR3 covers 16 residues. The CDR3 sequence: CASSPAVSVSSNIQYF. DNA for the CDR3: TGTGCCAGCAGCCCCGCCGTCTCTGTGTCGTCAAACATTCAGTACTTC.

V and J are TRBV27 and TRBJ1-5, with D possibly being TRBD1 (5 bases). The CDR3 contains 13 residues. The ends were cut back, 9 bases at V and 4 bases at J, with 13 bases in the middle. The germline gives CDR1 MNHEY, CDR2 SMNVEV (reference sequence). DNA for the CDR3: TGTGCCAGTTCCGGGACTAGTAATCAGCCCCAGCATTTT. Its protein is CASSGTSNQPQHF.

This clonotype appeared a few times. The rearrangement joins TRBV28 to TRBJ1-5; 9 bases are a match to TRBD1. The CDR3 sequence is 17 residues long. Germline V gives CDR1 MDHEN, CDR2 SYDVKM. J lost 6 bases, V lost 5 bases, and 14 bases had no gene match. CDR3 DNA sequence: TGTGCCAGCAGTCTACCACAGGGGGCTGAGGACGGTCAGCCCCAGCATTTT. Translated: CASSLPQGAEDGQPQHF.

The chain uses TRBV7-9 and TRBJ2-3; 9 bases agree with TRBD2. Germline CDR1 reads SEHNR; CDR2 reads FQNEAQ (reference sequence). This CDR3 contains 16 residues. V was pared by 4 bases and J by 2 bases, with 7 bases of the junction left unmatched. Here the CDR3 DNA reads TGTGCCAGCAGCTCCGCGGGGGGGGGCCCCACAGATACGCAGTATTTT. Protein product: CASSSAGGGPTDTQYF.

This clonotype turned up a few times. The V call is TRBV6-2 or TRBV6-3, the J call TRBJ2-7; maybe TRBD2 (5 bases). The CDR3 covers 13 residues. Trimming shortened V by 2 bases and J by 8 bases, and 13 bases separated the two germline ends. The germline V gene has CDR1 MNHEY and CDR2 SVGEGT. The CDR3 DNA sequence: TGTGCCAGCAGTTACGTCGAGAGGAGGCAGCAGTACGTC. Its protein product is CASSYVERRQQYV.

The chain combines TRBV19 with TRBJ2-3, with D perhaps matching TRBD1 (6 bases). V was clipped by 6 bases and J by 5 bases, with 24 bases between them. In germline, CDR1 is LNHDA, CDR2 SQIVND (reference sequence). This CDR3 contains 17 residues. The CDR3 sequence: CASRNYPPQGYGDTQYF. Written as DNA, the CDR3 is TGTGCCAGTAGGAATTATCCCCCACAGGGTTATGGAGATACGCAGTATTTT.